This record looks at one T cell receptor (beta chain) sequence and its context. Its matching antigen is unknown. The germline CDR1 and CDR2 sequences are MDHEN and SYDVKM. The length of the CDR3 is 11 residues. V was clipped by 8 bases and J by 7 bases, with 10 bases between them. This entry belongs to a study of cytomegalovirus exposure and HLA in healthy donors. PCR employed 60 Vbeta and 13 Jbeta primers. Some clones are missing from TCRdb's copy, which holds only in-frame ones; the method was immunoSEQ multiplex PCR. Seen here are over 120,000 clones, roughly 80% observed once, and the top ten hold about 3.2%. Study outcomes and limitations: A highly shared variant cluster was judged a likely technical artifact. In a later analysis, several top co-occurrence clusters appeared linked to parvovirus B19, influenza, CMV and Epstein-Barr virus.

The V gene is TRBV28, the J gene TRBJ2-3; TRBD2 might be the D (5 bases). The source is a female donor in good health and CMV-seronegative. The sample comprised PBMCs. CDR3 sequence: CASGGLYTQYF. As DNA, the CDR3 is TGTGCCAGCGGAGGTTTGTATACGCAGTATTTT.